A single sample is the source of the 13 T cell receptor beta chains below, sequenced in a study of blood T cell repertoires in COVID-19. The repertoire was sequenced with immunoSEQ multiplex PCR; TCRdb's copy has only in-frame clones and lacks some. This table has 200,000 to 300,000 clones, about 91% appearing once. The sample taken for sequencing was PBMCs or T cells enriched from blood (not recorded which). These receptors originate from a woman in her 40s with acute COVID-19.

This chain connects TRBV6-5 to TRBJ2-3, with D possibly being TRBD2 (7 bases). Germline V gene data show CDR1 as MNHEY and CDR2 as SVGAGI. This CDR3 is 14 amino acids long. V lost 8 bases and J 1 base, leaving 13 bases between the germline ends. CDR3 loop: CASRWGGGTDTQYF. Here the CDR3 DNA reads TGTGCCAGCCGATGGGGGGGCGGCACAGATACGCAGTATTTT.

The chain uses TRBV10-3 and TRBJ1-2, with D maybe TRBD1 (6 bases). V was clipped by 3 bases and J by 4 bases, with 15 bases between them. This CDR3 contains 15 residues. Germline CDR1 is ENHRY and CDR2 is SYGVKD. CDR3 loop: CAISEEGGDIYGYTF. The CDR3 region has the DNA TGTGCCATCAGTGAAGAAGGGGGGGATATCTATGGCTACACCTTC.

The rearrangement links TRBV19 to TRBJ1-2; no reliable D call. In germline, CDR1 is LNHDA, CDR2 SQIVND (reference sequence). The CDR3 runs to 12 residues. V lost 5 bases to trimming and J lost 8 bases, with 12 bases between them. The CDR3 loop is CASSPKAGGYTF. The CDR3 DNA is TGTGCCAGTAGTCCAAAAGCGGGCGGCTACACCTTC. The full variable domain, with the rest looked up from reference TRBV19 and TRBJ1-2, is DGGITQSPKYLFRKEGQNVTLSCEQNLNHDAMYWYRQDPGQGLRLIYYSQIVNDFQKGDIAEGYSVSREKKESFPLTVTSAQKNPTAFYLCASSPKAGGYTFGSGTRLTVV.

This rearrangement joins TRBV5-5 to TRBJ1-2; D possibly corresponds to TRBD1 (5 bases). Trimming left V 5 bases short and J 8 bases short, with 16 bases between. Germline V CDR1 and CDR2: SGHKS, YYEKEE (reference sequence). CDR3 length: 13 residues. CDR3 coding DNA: TGTGCCAGCAGGGAAACAGACAGCGGGGGCTACACCTTC. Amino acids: CASRETDSGGYTF.

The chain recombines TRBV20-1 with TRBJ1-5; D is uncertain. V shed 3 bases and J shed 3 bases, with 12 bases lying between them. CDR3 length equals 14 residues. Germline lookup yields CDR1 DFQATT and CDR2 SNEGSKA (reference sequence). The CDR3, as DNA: TGCAGTGCTAGTTGGGGAGACCCCAATCAGCCCCAGCATTTT. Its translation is CSASWGDPNQPQHF.

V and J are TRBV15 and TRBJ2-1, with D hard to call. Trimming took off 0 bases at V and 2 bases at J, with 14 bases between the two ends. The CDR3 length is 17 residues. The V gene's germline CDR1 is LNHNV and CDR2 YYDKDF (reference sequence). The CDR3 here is CATSRESPGKAYNEQFF. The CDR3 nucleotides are TGTGCCACCAGCAGAGAATCACCGGGTAAGGCCTACAATGAGCAGTTCTTC. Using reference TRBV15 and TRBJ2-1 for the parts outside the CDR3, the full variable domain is DAMVIQNPRYQVTQFGKPVTLSCSQTLNHNVMYWYQQKSSQAPKLLFHYYDKDFNNEADTPDNFQSRRPNTSFCFLDIRSPGLGDTAMYLCATSRESPGKAYNEQFFGPGTRLTVL.

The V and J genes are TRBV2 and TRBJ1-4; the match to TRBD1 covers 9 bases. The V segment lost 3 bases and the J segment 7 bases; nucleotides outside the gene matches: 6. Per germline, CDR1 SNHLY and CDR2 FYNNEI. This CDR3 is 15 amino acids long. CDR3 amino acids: CASSDRTGVVEKLFF. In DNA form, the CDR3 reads TGTGCCAGCAGTGATCGGACAGGGGTCGTTGAAAAACTGTTTTTT.

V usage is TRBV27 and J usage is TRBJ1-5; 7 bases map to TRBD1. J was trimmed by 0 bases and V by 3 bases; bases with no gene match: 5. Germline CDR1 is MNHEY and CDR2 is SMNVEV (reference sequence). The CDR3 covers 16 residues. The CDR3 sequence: CASSLGQGDSNQPQHF. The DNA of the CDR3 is TGTGCCAGCAGTTTGGGGCAGGGGGATAGCAATCAGCCCCAGCATTTT.

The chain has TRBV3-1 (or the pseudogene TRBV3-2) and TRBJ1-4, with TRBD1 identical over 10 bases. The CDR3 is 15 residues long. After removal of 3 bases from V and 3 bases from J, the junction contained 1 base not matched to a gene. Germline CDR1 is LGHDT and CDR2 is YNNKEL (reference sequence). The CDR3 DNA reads TGTGCCAGCAGCCATGGACAGGGGGCTAATGAAAAACTGTTTTTT. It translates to CASSHGQGANEKLFF.

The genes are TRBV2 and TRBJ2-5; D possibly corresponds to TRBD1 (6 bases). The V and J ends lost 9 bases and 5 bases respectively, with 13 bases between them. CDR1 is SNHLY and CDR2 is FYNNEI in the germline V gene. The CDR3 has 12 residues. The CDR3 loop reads CASYRATETQYF. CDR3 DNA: TGTGCCAGTTACAGGGCAACGGAGACCCAGTACTTC.

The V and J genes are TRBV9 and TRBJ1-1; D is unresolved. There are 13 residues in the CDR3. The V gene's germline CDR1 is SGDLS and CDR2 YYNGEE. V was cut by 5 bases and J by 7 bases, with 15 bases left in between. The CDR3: CASSLEAVGEAFF. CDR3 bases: TGTGCCAGCAGTTTAGAGGCGGTGGGTGAAGCTTTCTTT.

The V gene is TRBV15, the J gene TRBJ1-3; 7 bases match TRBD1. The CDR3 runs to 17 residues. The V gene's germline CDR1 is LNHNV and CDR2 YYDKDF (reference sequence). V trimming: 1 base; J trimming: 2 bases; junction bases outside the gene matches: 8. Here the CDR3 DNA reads TGTGCCACCAGCAGAGGGGGACAGTACCTTACTGGAAACACCATATATTTT. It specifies CATSRGGQYLTGNTIYF.

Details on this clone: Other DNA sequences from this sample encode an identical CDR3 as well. The CDR3, as DNA: TGTGCCAGTAGTGGGACAGGTGGTAATCAGCCCCAGCATTTT. It translates to CASSGTGGNQPQHF. This sequence joins TRBV19 and TRBJ1-5; 8 nucleotides line up with TRBD1. The CDR3 contains 14 residues. Looked up from germline, CDR1 is LNHDA and CDR2 is SQIVND (reference sequence). V dropped 5 bases and J dropped 4; count of bases not matched to a gene: 4.